A single sample is the source of the 23 T cell receptor beta chains below, sequenced in a study of blood T cell repertoires in COVID-19. Clones were read by immunoSEQ multiplex PCR, and TCRdb kept only the in-frame ones, dropping some. In the table there are 200,000 to 300,000 clones, approximately 82% of which are singletons. Sequenced material: peripheral blood. Receptors originate from a woman in her late teens or twenties with acute or convalescent COVID-19.

The V gene is TRBV24-1, the J gene TRBJ2-1, with D possibly matching TRBD1 (5 bases). The CDR3 is 17 amino acids. The V gene's germline CDR1 is KGHDR and CDR2 SFDVKD. The ends were cut back, 0 bases at V and 7 bases at J, with 18 bases in the middle. The CDR3 DNA reads as TGTGCCACCAGTGATTTGCAAACAGGCGGATCGAGTAATGAGCAGTTCTTC. It translates to CATSDLQTGGSSNEQFF.

This chain joins TRBV11-2 and TRBJ1-2; D perhaps matches TRBD1 (6 bases). Trimming cost V 2 bases and J 2 bases, with 12 bases left between them. The length of the CDR3 is 15 residues. The germline gives CDR1 SGHAT, CDR2 FQNNGV. The chain's CDR3 is CASSLRRGENYGYTF. CDR3 coding DNA: TGTGCCAGCAGCTTACGCAGGGGCGAAAACTATGGCTACACCTTC.

J is TRBJ1-1 and V is TRBV6-5; 7 nucleotides align to TRBD1. CDR1 and CDR2 from the germline V gene are MNHEY and SVGAGI. CDR3 size: 14 residues. Germline trimming cut 2 bases from V and 6 bases from J; bases unmatched to any gene: 6. CDR3 loop: CASSYTGTAAEAFF. Written as DNA, the CDR3 is TGTGCCAGCAGTTACACCGGGACAGCCGCTGAAGCTTTCTTT.

J is TRBJ2-1 and V is TRBV19, with D hard to call. The CDR3 extends over 17 amino acids. CDR1 LNHDA and CDR2 SQIVND come from the germline V gene (reference sequence). The V end lost 7 bases, the J end lost 0 bases, and 19 bases lay between the germline ends. CDR3 coding DNA: TGTGCCAGTACCCCCTCGGTGGCGCGGAGCTCCTACAATGAGCAGTTCTTC. Its protein product is CASTPSVARSSYNEQFF.

This chain joins TRBV7-8 and TRBJ2-3, with TRBD1 matching over 8 bases. This CDR3 has 15 amino acids. In germline, CDR1 is SGHVS, CDR2 FQNEAQ. Trimming took 2 bases from V and 4 from J; bases not matched to a gene: 5. CDR3 in DNA: TGTGCCAGCAGCTTAAGGACAGGGCGCGCAGATACGCAGTATTTT. Translating it yields CASSLRTGRADTQYF.

The CDR3 coding sequence is TGTGCCAGCAGCCGGACAGGGGTTGAGAGCGGGGAGCTGTTTTTT. Protein product: CASSRTGVESGELFF. The chain has TRBV6-1 and TRBJ2-2, with 9 nucleotides matching TRBD1. Germline V CDR1 and CDR2: MNHNS, SASEGT. The trim removed 6 bases at V and 7 bases at J, leaving 9 bases unmatched. This CDR3 has 15 residues.

This clone was seen only a few times. The chain carries TRBV30 and TRBJ1-4; possibly TRBD1 for D (5 bases). Germline CDR1 is GTSNPN and CDR2 is SVGIG (reference sequence). There are 13 residues in the CDR3. V dropped 3 bases and J dropped 8 bases, with 13 bases sitting between them. The CDR3 region has the DNA TGTGCCTGGAGCGAGGACATTGGCGAAAAACTGTTTTTT. As protein: CAWSEDIGEKLFF.

Note on this clone: Other DNA sequences from this sample encode an identical CDR3 as well. The chain combines TRBV18 with TRBJ1-2, with D possibly matching TRBD1 (5 bases). CDR1 and CDR2 from the germline V gene are KGHSH and LQKENI. Between the trimmed V and J ends, which lost 2 bases and 6 bases, there was a span of 10 bases. The CDR3 extends over 13 amino acids. The CDR3 region is CASSPGQGHGYTF. The CDR3 region has the DNA TGTGCCAGCTCACCAGGCCAGGGCCATGGCTACACCTTC.

The chain recombines TRBV7-9 with TRBJ2-1, with 9 nucleotides matching TRBD2. Trimming at V came to 1 base and at J to 12 bases, leaving 10 bases not matched to a gene. Per the germline V gene, CDR1 is SEHNR and CDR2 is FQNEAQ (reference sequence). This CDR3 is built from 15 residues. As DNA, the CDR3 is TGTGCCAGCAGCTTAGGGCCTAGCGGGGAGAACGGGCAGTTCTTC. This sequence encodes CASSLGPSGENGQFF.

DNA of the CDR3: TGTGCCAGCAGCCAACATAGCAATCAGCCCCAGCATTTT. It translates to CASSQHSNQPQHF. The chain is built from TRBV12-3 or TRBV12-4 and TRBJ1-5; D gene unclear. The V end lost 6 bases, the J end lost 0 bases, and 6 bases lay between the germline ends. This CDR3 is built from 13 residues.

This chain's CDR3 is CASSQDPAGGQETQYF. CDR3 coding DNA: TGTGCCAGCAGCCAAGATCCGGCGGGAGGCCAAGAGACCCAGTACTTC. V usage is TRBV4-2 and J usage is TRBJ2-5; 8 bases agree with TRBD2. With 0 bases clipped from V and 1 base from J, the junction kept 4 bases outside the gene matches. Germline loops: CDR1 LGHNA, CDR2 YNFKEQ. The CDR3 runs 16 residues.

The chain links TRBV18 to TRBJ1-2; D possibly corresponds to TRBD1 (5 bases). This CDR3 is built from 16 residues. The germline gives CDR1 KGHSH, CDR2 LQKENI. V dropped 2 bases and J dropped 4 bases, with 17 bases sitting between them. The CDR3 sequence is CASSPSEGRTSYGYTF. CDR3 sequence (DNA): TGTGCCAGCTCACCATCGGAAGGGCGGACAAGCTATGGCTACACCTTC. Looking up the rest from reference TRBV18 and TRBJ1-2 gives the full variable domain: NAGVMQNPRHLVRRRGQEARLRCSPMKGHSHVYWYRQLPEEGLKFMVYLQKENIIDESGMPKERFSAEFPKEGPSILRIQQVVRGDSAAYFCASSPSEGRTSYGYTFGSGTRLTVV.

The V and J genes are TRBV7-6 and TRBJ2-7; 9 bases match TRBD1. Germline values: CDR1 SGHVS, CDR2 FNYEAQ. The CDR3 loop spans 18 amino acids. V was clipped by 2 bases and J by 5 bases; unmatched bases: 16. CDR3 sequence: CASSLSRDRASPGDEQYF. CDR3 sequence (DNA): TGTGCCAGCAGCTTATCGAGGGACAGGGCCTCCCCTGGAGACGAGCAGTACTTC.

V and J are TRBV3-1 (or the pseudogene TRBV3-2) and TRBJ2-2; 14 bases match TRBD2. V trimming: 4 bases; J trimming: 5 bases; junction bases outside the gene matches: 3. This CDR3 is 16 amino acids long. The germline CDR1 and CDR2 sequences are LGHDT and YNNKEL (reference sequence). CDR3 sequence: CASSLGLAGGTGELFF. The CDR3 nucleotides read TGTGCCAGCAGCCTTGGACTAGCGGGAGGAACCGGGGAGCTGTTTTTT.

This rearrangement joins TRBV7-2 to TRBJ2-1; TRBD2 matches 11 bases. The CDR3 runs 16 residues. Germline V gives CDR1 SGHTA, CDR2 FQGNSA. Trimming removed 5 bases from V and 7 bases from J; junction bases left unmatched: 10. This CDR3 reads CASSQSPTSGSNEQFF. CDR3 DNA sequence: TGTGCCAGCAGCCAGTCCCCCACTAGCGGGAGTAATGAGCAGTTCTTC.

This clone was picked up a small number of times. This chain connects TRBV10-1 to TRBJ1-1; possibly TRBD1 for D (5 bases). The germline CDR1 and CDR2 sequences are WNHNN and SYGVQD (reference sequence). This CDR3 comprises 15 residues. V was shortened by 1 base and J by 0 bases, with 9 bases between the two germline ends. The CDR3 spells CASSEFRVVNTEAFF. The CDR3 DNA reads as TGCGCCAGCAGTGAGTTCAGGGTCGTGAACACTGAAGCTTTCTTT.

V is TRBV5-1 and J is TRBJ2-1; 13 positions agree with TRBD2. Germline V gene lookup returns CDR1 SGHRS and CDR2 YFSETQ. This CDR3 region has 20 residues. The J segment lost 3 bases and the V segment lost 4 bases, leaving 16 bases of the junction unmatched. CDR3 sequence: CASSRKLAGGIGLGYNEQFF. The CDR3 DNA is TGCGCCAGCAGCAGAAAACTAGCGGGAGGGATTGGGCTGGGCTACAATGAGCAGTTCTTC.

This chain links TRBV2 with TRBJ1-1; D remains unclear. Germline values: CDR1 SNHLY, CDR2 FYNNEI. V lost 4 bases and J 1 base, leaving 7 bases between the germline ends. The CDR3 has 13 amino acids. The CDR3, as DNA: TGTGCCAGCAGTGTTTACAGGAACACTGAAGCTTTCTTT. Amino acids: CASSVYRNTEAFF.

The table lists this clone with a count of one. V is TRBV3-1 (or the pseudogene TRBV3-2) and J is TRBJ1-3; weak D call: TRBD1 (5 bases). Per germline, CDR1 LGHDT and CDR2 YNNKEL (reference sequence). The CDR3 runs to 16 residues. The germline V and J ends were trimmed by 4 bases and 1 base, with 14 bases remaining between them. The CDR3, as DNA: TGTGCCAGCAGCCCTTTGGAGGGGTCATCTGGAAACACCATATATTTT. It specifies CASSPLEGSSGNTIYF.

The genes are TRBV3-1 (or the pseudogene TRBV3-2) and TRBJ1-6; D is unresolved. V was clipped by 0 bases and J by 2 bases, with 14 bases between them. CDR3 length: 18 amino acids. Germline V gives CDR1 LGHDT, CDR2 YNNKEL (reference sequence). CDR3 sequence (DNA): TGTGCCAGCAGCCAAGAACCACGAGTCCAAGCCTATAATTCACCCCTCCACTTT. The encoded protein is CASSQEPRVQAYNSPLHF.

The V call is TRBV6-5, the J call TRBJ1-5; D not resolved. V lost 4 bases, J lost 6 bases, and 10 bases lay in between. From germline, CDR1 is MNHEY and CDR2 SVGAGI. The CDR3 covers 13 residues. The CDR3 reads CASSSNPGQPQHF. The CDR3 region has the DNA TGTGCCAGCAGTTCCAACCCGGGTCAGCCCCAGCATTTT.

This chain connects TRBV27 to TRBJ1-6; a possible D gene is TRBD1 (5 bases). The CDR3 covers 17 residues. Germline V CDR1 and CDR2: MNHEY, SMNVEV (reference sequence). The V gene lost 2 bases and the J gene lost 0 bases, with 11 bases spanning the gap. The CDR3 spells CASSLRGGASYNSPLHF. The CDR3 nucleotides read TGTGCCAGCAGTTTACGCGGGGGTGCCTCCTATAATTCACCCCTCCACTTT.

The chain carries TRBV5-4 and TRBJ2-5; 8 bases align to TRBD1. V lost 3 bases, J lost 5 bases, and 6 bases stayed unmatched. Germline V gene data show CDR1 as SGHNT and CDR2 as YYREEE (reference sequence). The CDR3 has 14 residues. CDR3 loop: CASSWGTGMETQYF. Written as DNA, the CDR3 is TGTGCCAGCAGCTGGGGGACAGGAATGGAGACCCAGTACTTC.